These 6 T cell receptor beta chains originate from one sample sequenced in a study of long-term antiretroviral therapy in people with HIV (dated by TCRdb to 2022 to 2024). The immunoSEQ hsTCRB v3.0 assay was used at survey level resolution to sequence the TRB variable region. TCRdb obtained this table from immuneACCESS and retained in-frame rearrangements with V and J assigned. These tables miss some clones; where compared with another copy, unresolved V genes account for less than half of the shortfall, and the remainder is unexplained. This sample gives 32,000 or so clones in total; around 90% of them show up just once. Together, the top ten hold around 9% of the sample. The sequencing here drew on unsorted PBMCs, taken 3.2 years before starting antiretroviral therapy. These receptors originate from a man aged 50 or older with HIV.

This chain uses TRBV5-4 with TRBJ2-7, with 9 positions matching TRBD2. Trimming removed 2 bases from V and 3 bases from J; junction bases left unmatched: 9. Germline values: CDR1 SGHNT, CDR2 YYREEE (reference sequence). The CDR3 totals 16 residues. In DNA form, the CDR3 reads TGTGCCAGCAGCTTATCCCCCCTAGCGGGGAGCTACGAGCAGTACTTC. Encoded protein: CASSLSPLAGSYEQYF.

This clone was counted once. The chain has TRBV11-3 and TRBJ2-2; TRBD1 aligns across 10 bases. This CDR3 has 16 residues. The V and J ends lost 5 bases and 2 bases, in that order; junction bases with no gene match: 5. CDR1 and CDR2 from the germline V gene are SGHNT and YENEEA. The CDR3 DNA follows: TGTGCCAGCAGCACCGGACAGGGGGGAAACACCGGGGAGCTGTTTTTT. Amino acids: CASSTGQGGNTGELFF.

The chain is built from TRBV30 and TRBJ2-4; TRBD2 might be the D (5 bases). Germline CDR1 and CDR2: GTSNPN and SVGIG (reference sequence). V was trimmed by 2 bases and J by 8 bases, leaving 16 bases between them. The CDR3 runs 14 residues. In DNA, the CDR3 is TGTGCCTGGAGTTGGATCGGGGATGTGGACATTCAGTACTTC. Amino acid sequence: CAWSWIGDVDIQYF.

This sequence joins TRBV4-1 and TRBJ1-2, with D possibly TRBD1 on 5 matching bases. CDR1 MGHRA and CDR2 YSYEKL come from the germline V gene. The CDR3 consists of 17 residues. V was trimmed by 2 bases and J by 5 bases, leaving 21 bases between them. The CDR3 here is CASSQSWDGSQWYGYTF. For the CDR3, the DNA is TGCGCCAGCAGCCAATCCTGGGACGGCTCCCAATGGTATGGCTACACCTTC.

The V call is TRBV5-1, the J call TRBJ2-7; D remains ambiguous. V lost 4 bases and J lost 0, with 5 bases in between. The CDR3 has 12 residues. Germline V gives CDR1 SGHRS, CDR2 YFSETQ. CDR3 coding DNA: TGCGCCAGCAGCGTATACTCCTACGAGCAGTACTTC. This gives the protein CASSVYSYEQYF.

This clone was detected once. This rearrangement joins TRBV9 to TRBJ2-3, with D possibly matching TRBD2 (5 bases). The V end was cut by 0 bases, the J end by 2 bases, with 7 bases between. There are 14 residues in the CDR3. Per the germline V gene, CDR1 is SGDLS and CDR2 is YYNGEE. The CDR3 coding sequence is TGTGCCAGCAGCGTAGGGGAGTACACAGATACGCAGTATTTT. It translates to CASSVGEYTDTQYF.